A single sample is the source of the 24 T cell receptor beta chains below, sequenced in a study of blood T cell repertoires in COVID-19. The data were produced by immunoSEQ multiplex PCR, yet TCRdb's version contains in-frame clones alone and is incomplete. The data hold roughly 53,000 clones, with about 76% observed a single time. Input material: peripheral blood. Every receptor here comes from a man aged 50 to 60 with active or convalescent COVID-19.

This chain joins TRBV18 and TRBJ2-5; 9 bases agree with TRBD2. This CDR3 has 14 amino acids. In germline, CDR1 is KGHSH, CDR2 LQKENI. V lost 5 bases and J lost 2; bases outside the gene matches: 3. CDR3 sequence reads: CASSSGGQQETQYF. The CDR3 coding sequence is TGTGCCAGCTCAAGCGGGGGGCAGCAAGAGACCCAGTACTTC.

V gene TRBV2 combines with J gene TRBJ2-1; the match to TRBD2 covers 7 bases. The germline gives CDR1 SNHLY, CDR2 FYNNEI. This CDR3 contains 13 residues. After removal of 9 bases from V and 7 bases from J, the junction contained 9 bases not matched to a gene. CDR3 amino acids: CARSGATGNEQFF. The DNA for the CDR3 is TGTGCCAGAAGCGGGGCGACCGGGAATGAGCAGTTCTTC.

DNA of the CDR3: TGCGCCAGCAGCTTGGTTATCAATGAGCAGTTCTTC. Protein product: CASSLVINEQFF. The rearrangement joins TRBV5-1 to TRBJ2-1; D is uncertain. CDR1 is SGHRS, CDR2 YFSETQ, per germline. Trimming took off 0 bases at V and 6 bases at J, with 4 bases between the two ends. The CDR3 is made up of 12 amino acids.

This chain connects TRBV4-1 to TRBJ2-7; D may be TRBD1 (5 bases). Trimming took 1 base from V and 5 from J, leaving 12 bases between them. The germline CDR1 and CDR2 sequences are MGHRA and YSYEKL. The CDR3 length is 14 residues. This chain's CDR3 is CASSQAARGDEQYF. CDR3 sequence (DNA): TGCGCCAGCAGCCAAGCGGCAAGGGGCGACGAGCAGTACTTC.

This clone has only a few counts. The chain joins TRBV6-1 to TRBJ1-2; TRBD1 matches 8 bases. V gave up 2 bases and J gave up 8 bases; unmatched junction bases: 4. CDR3 size: 13 residues. Germline V gene lookup returns CDR1 MNHNS and CDR2 SASEGT. CDR3 nucleotides: TGTGCCAGCAGTGAACAGGGGGCGATCGGCTACACCTTC. This sequence encodes CASSEQGAIGYTF.

The DNA of the CDR3 is TGCGCCAGCAGCTTCGAGGGACAGGGTAATGAAAAACTGTTTTTT. This translates into CASSFEGQGNEKLFF. The rearrangement uses TRBV5-1 and TRBJ1-4; the match to TRBD1 covers 9 bases. Per germline, CDR1 SGHRS and CDR2 YFSETQ. The V segment lost 2 bases and the J segment 4 bases; nucleotides outside the gene matches: 3. The CDR3 has 15 residues. The variable domain in full, completed from reference TRBV5-1 and TRBJ1-4, reads KAGVTQTPRYLIKTRGQQVTLSCSPISGHRSVSWYQQTPGQGLQFLFEYFSETQRNKGNFPGRFSGRQFSNSRSEMNVSTLELGDSALYLCASSFEGQGNEKLFFGSGTQLSVL.

CDR3 nucleotide sequence: TGTGCCAGCAGGCCCGGGACAGGGGGCTCTGGGGCCAACGTCCTGACTTTC. Residues: CASRPGTGGSGANVLTF. The V gene is TRBV3-1 (or the pseudogene TRBV3-2), the J gene TRBJ2-6, with 11 bases that match TRBD1. J lost 0 bases, V lost 6 bases, and 4 bases had no gene match. Germline CDR1 and CDR2: LGHDT and YNNKEL (reference sequence). CDR3 length equals 17 residues.

J is TRBJ1-4 and V is TRBV10-3; D may be TRBD1 (6 bases). The germline V gene encodes CDR1 ENHRY and CDR2 SYGVKD. V lost 2 bases to trimming and J lost 11 bases, with 27 bases between them. The CDR3 has 18 residues. In DNA, the CDR3 is TGTGCCATCAGTGAGGCGACCTCCTCACAGGGTAATAGGGGGAAACTGTTTTTT. Protein product: CAISEATSSQGNRGKLFF.

The chain has TRBV7-2 and TRBJ1-5, with TRBD1 identical over 7 bases. The CDR3 contains 15 residues. Germline V gene sequence: CDR1 SGHTA, CDR2 FQGNSA. With 5 bases clipped from V and 6 bases from J, the junction kept 10 bases outside the gene matches. The CDR3 DNA reads as TGTGCCAGCAGCGTACAGGGGTTAAGTTCTCAGCCCCAGCATTTT. Its translation is CASSVQGLSSQPQHF. Supplemented by reference TRBV7-2 and TRBJ1-5, the full variable domain reads GAGVSQSPSNKVTEKGKDVELRCDPISGHTALYWYRQSLGQGLEFLIYFQGNSAPDKSGLPSDRFSAERTGGSVSTLTIQRTQQEDSAVYLCASSVQGLSSQPQHFGDGTRLSIL.

This clone showed up just once. V gene TRBV5-1 combines with J gene TRBJ2-3, with 10 bases lining up with TRBD1. Losses at the gene ends were 4 bases for V and 4 bases for J; bases not matched to a gene: 12. CDR3 length equals 17 residues. Germline loops: CDR1 SGHRS, CDR2 YFSETQ. CDR3 DNA sequence: TGCGCCAGCAGCATAAAGACCGGGACAGGGGTCTCAGATACGCAGTATTTT. This translates into CASSIKTGTGVSDTQYF.

The chain uses TRBV5-1 and TRBJ2-1; tentative D call: TRBD2 (7 bases). Germline lookup yields CDR1 SGHRS and CDR2 YFSETQ. The V end lost 5 bases, the J end lost 9 bases, and 21 bases lay between the germline ends. CDR3 length: 15 amino acids. Written as DNA, the CDR3 is TGCGCCAGCAGTGAATTGCGGGGGCCCGGAGGTGAGCAGTTCTTC. Translation gives CASSELRGPGGEQFF.

V usage is TRBV5-4 and J usage is TRBJ2-5; 7 bases are a match to TRBD1. Losses at the gene ends were 1 base for V and 4 bases for J; bases not matched to a gene: 4. The germline gives CDR1 SGHNT, CDR2 YYREEE (reference sequence). The CDR3 spans 14 residues. The CDR3 loop reads CASSLKGGSETQYF. CDR3 bases: TGTGCCAGCAGCTTGAAAGGGGGCTCAGAGACCCAGTACTTC.

This clone is a singleton in its sample. The rearrangement joins TRBV5-4 to TRBJ2-5, with D possibly being TRBD2 (6 bases). The germline V and J ends were trimmed by 2 bases and 1 base, with 12 bases remaining between them. CDR1 is SGHNT and CDR2 is YYREEE in the germline V gene (reference sequence). The CDR3 has 15 amino acids. CDR3 region: CASSFRLAVQETQYF. As DNA, the CDR3 is TGTGCCAGCAGCTTCCGGTTAGCGGTCCAAGAGACCCAGTACTTC.

The CDR3 loop is CASSLWTLGAGTGTAGELFF. CDR3 DNA sequence: TGTGCCAGCAGCTTATGGACCCTTGGAGCCGGGACAGGGACCGCCGGGGAGCTGTTTTTT. The gene calls are TRBV7-8 and TRBJ2-2, with 9 bases fitting TRBD1. Germline loops: CDR1 SGHVS, CDR2 FQNEAQ. With 2 bases clipped from V and 6 bases from J, the junction kept 19 bases outside the gene matches. The CDR3 spans 20 residues.

This chain joins TRBV5-1 and TRBJ1-1, with unresolved D. The germline V gene has CDR1 SGHRS and CDR2 YFSETQ. The length of the CDR3 is 14 residues. Trimming cost V 4 bases and J 5 bases, with 15 bases left between them. CDR3 residues: CASSQEGGWTEAFF. CDR3 DNA sequence: TGCGCCAGCAGCCAGGAGGGTGGGTGGACTGAAGCTTTCTTT.

This clone is judged medium-sized. The chain uses TRBV19 and TRBJ2-2; 8 nucleotides line up with TRBD1. CDR1 LNHDA and CDR2 SQIVND come from the germline V gene (reference sequence). V shed 2 bases, J shed 4 bases, and the junction held 6 bases outside the gene matches. This CDR3 is built from 16 residues. Written as DNA, the CDR3 is TGTGCCAGTAGTATAAGGCAGGGGGCGTCCACCGGGGAGCTGTTTTTT. Its protein is CASSIRQGASTGELFF.

The genes are TRBV11-2 and TRBJ1-6; D is unresolved. V was clipped by 3 bases and J by 11 bases, with 14 bases between them. The CDR3 consists of 14 residues. CDR1 is SGHAT, CDR2 FQNNGV, per germline. CDR3 sequence (DNA): TGTGCCAGCAGCTTGACGAGGGATGGGACACCCCTCCACTTT. This sequence encodes CASSLTRDGTPLHF.

The chain combines TRBV19 with TRBJ2-4, with TRBD1 matching over 9 bases. The CDR3 length is 14 residues. Germline V gene sequence: CDR1 LNHDA, CDR2 SQIVND (reference sequence). Germline trimming cut 3 bases from V and 5 bases from J; bases unmatched to any gene: 2. CDR3 coding DNA: TGTGCCAGTAGTATGGGGACAGGGCAAAACATTCAGTACTTC. It yields the protein CASSMGTGQNIQYF.

The rearrangement joins TRBV10-2 to TRBJ1-6, with a possible D match to TRBD1 (6 bases). The germline V and J ends were trimmed by 5 bases and 4 bases, with 12 bases remaining between them. This CDR3 spans 15 amino acids. Germline V gene lookup returns CDR1 WSHSY and CDR2 SAAADI. This chain's CDR3 is CASSLDSKYNSPLHF. CDR3 coding DNA: TGCGCCAGCAGTCTGGACAGCAAATATAATTCACCCCTCCACTTT.

This sequence joins TRBV12-3 or TRBV12-4 and TRBJ1-1; no clear D gene. CDR3 length: 13 residues. V was trimmed by 5 bases and J by 11 bases, leaving 18 bases between them. The CDR3 region has the DNA TGTGCCAGCAGTCTCTTTTGGCCCCCCAGGGCTTTCTTT. It is translated as CASSLFWPPRAFF.

This clone appeared a few times. The chain combines TRBV7-9 with TRBJ2-3, with 7 bases fitting TRBD2. V lost 3 bases to trimming and J lost 3 bases; unmatched junction nucleotides: 9. This CDR3 is built from 16 residues. Germline lookup yields CDR1 SEHNR and CDR2 FQNEAQ (reference sequence). CDR3 in amino acids: CASSFLSGGGTDTQYF. The CDR3 DNA reads TGTGCCAGCAGCTTCCTCTCGGGAGGTGGTACAGATACGCAGTATTTT.

The chain recombines TRBV7-9 with TRBJ1-4, with no clear D. Trimming removed 5 bases from V and 8 bases from J, with 18 bases in between. Germline CDR1 SEHNR, CDR2 FQNEAQ (reference sequence). The CDR3 covers 15 residues. The CDR3 region is CASSPGGRVDEKLFF. CDR3 DNA: TGTGCCAGCAGCCCCGGTGGGAGGGTAGACGAAAAACTGTTTTTT. The complete variable domain, with remaining parts taken from reference TRBV7-9 and TRBJ1-4, reads DTGVSQNPRHKITKRGQNVTFRCDPISEHNRLYWYRQTLGQGPEFLTYFQNEAQLEKSRLLSDRFSAERPKGSFSTLEIQRTEQGDSAMYLCASSPGGRVDEKLFFGSGTQLSVL.

J is TRBJ1-2 and V is TRBV7-3; a weak D match, TRBD1 (6 bases). Per germline, CDR1 SGHTA and CDR2 FQGTGA. V was clipped by 5 bases and J by 7 bases, with 17 bases between them. The CDR3 is 14 amino acids. The CDR3 loop reads CASSQGLGFGGYTF. CDR3 DNA: TGTGCCAGCAGCCAGGGGCTGGGGTTTGGTGGCTACACCTTC.

The CDR3 nucleotides read TGTGCCAGCAGCCAAGGTTGGGGGGTTCAGCCCCAGCATTTT. It yields the protein CASSQGWGVQPQHF. The chain recombines TRBV3-1 (or the pseudogene TRBV3-2) with TRBJ1-5, with D tentatively TRBD1 (5 bases). The CDR3 is made up of 14 amino acids. V shed 1 base and J shed 6 bases, with 10 bases lying between them. CDR1 and CDR2 from the germline V gene are LGHDT and YNNKEL (reference sequence).